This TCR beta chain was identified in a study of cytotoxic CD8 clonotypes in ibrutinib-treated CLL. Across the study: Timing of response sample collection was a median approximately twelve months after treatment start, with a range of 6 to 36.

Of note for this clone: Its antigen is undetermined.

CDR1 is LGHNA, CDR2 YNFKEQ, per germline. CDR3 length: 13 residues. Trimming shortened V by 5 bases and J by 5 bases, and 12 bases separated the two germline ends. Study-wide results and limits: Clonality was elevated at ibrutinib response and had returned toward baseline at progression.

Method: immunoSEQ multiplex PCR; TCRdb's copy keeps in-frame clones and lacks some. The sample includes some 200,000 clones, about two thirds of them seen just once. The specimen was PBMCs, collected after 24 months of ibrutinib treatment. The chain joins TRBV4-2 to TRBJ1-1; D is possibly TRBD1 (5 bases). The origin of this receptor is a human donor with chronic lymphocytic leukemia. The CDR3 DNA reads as TGTGCCAGCAGCGTAATCGGGGGGACTGAAGCTTTCTTT. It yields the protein CASSVIGGTEAFF.